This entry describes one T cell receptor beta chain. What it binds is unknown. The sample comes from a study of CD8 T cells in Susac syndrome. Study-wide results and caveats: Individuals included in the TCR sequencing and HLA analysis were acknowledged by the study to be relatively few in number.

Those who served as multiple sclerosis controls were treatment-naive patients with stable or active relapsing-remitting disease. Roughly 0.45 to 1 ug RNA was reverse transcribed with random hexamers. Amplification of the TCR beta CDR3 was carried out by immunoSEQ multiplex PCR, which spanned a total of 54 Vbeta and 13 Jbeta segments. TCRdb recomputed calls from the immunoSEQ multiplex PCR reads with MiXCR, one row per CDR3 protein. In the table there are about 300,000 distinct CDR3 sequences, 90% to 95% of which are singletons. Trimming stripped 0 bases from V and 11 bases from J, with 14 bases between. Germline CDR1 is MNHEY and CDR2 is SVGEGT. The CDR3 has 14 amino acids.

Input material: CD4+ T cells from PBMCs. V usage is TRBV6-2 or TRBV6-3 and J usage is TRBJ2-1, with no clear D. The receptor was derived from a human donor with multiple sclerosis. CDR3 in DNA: TGTGCCAGCAGTTACTCGACCACTCCCAGACAGCAGTTCTTC. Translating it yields CASSYSTTPRQQFF.